What follows describes a single T cell receptor (beta chain). The source of the sample is a study of blood T cell repertoires in COVID-19. Germline V gene data show CDR1 as KGHSH and CDR2 as LQKENI. The CDR3 has 14 residues. V dropped 2 bases and J dropped 8 bases, with 12 bases sitting between them. The table came from immunoSEQ multiplex PCR; TCRdb's copy has only in-frame clones and leaves some out. The table records around 250,000 clones, about 83% of them present only once. Sequencing input: peripheral blood. The clonotype originates from a young man who had recovered from COVID-19. The V gene is TRBV18, the J gene TRBJ1-4; possibly TRBD1 for D (6 bases). The CDR3 coding sequence is TGTGCCAGCTCACCAAGAGAAACAGGGGAAAAACTGTTTTTT. The encoded protein is CASSPRETGEKLFF.